The 2 T cell receptor beta chains listed next were all sequenced from one sample in a study of early T cells in non-severe SARS-CoV-2 infection. TCRdb ran MiXCR on the 5' RACE reads and lists one entry per CDR3 protein. The table records 85,000 to 100,000 distinct CDR3 sequences, around 17% of them present only once. The sample consisted of whole blood, taken at baseline. These receptors all stem from an adult who was a healthcare worker with PCR-confirmed SARS-CoV-2 infection or an uninfected control (not recorded which).

This clonotype was observed a handful of times. This chain connects TRBV12-3 or TRBV12-4 to TRBJ2-1; D is unclear. V lost 5 bases, J lost 12 bases, and 14 bases lay in between. The CDR3 runs to 12 residues. CDR3 bases: TGTGCCAGCAGTCGCGATCGGTCCCGGCAGTTCTTC. The encoded protein is CASSRDRSRQFF.

This clonotype was seen a few times. The chain uses TRBV6-6 and TRBJ1-1; D not resolved. CDR3 length equals 13 residues. V lost 8 bases and J 5 bases, leaving 15 bases between the germline ends. CDR1 and CDR2 from the germline V gene are MNHNY and SVGAGI (reference sequence). The CDR3 region has the DNA TGTGCCAGCCTAACGGGTTTGTGGACTGAAGCTTTCTTT. Translating gives CASLTGLWTEAFF.